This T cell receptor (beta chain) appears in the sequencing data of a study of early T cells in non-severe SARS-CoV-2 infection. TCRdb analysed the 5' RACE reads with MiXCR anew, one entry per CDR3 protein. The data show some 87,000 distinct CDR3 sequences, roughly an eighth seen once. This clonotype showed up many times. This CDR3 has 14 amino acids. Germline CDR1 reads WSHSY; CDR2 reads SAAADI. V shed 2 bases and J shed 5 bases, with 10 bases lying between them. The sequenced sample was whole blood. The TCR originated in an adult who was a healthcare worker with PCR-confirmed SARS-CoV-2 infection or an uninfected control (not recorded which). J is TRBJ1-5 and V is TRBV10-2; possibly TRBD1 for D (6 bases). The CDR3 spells CASSEEGEHQPQHF. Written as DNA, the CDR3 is TGCGCCAGCAGTGAGGAGGGGGAACATCAGCCCCAGCATTTT.